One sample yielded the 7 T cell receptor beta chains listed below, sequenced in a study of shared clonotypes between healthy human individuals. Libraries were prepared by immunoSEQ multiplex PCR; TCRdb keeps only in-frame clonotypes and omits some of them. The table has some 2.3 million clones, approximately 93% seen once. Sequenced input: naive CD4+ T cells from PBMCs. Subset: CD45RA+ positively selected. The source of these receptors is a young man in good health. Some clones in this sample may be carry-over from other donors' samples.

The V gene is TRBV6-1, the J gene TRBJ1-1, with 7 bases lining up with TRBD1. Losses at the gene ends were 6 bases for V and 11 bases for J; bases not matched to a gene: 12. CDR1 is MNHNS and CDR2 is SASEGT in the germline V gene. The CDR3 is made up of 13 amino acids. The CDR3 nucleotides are TGTGCCAGCAGGTTTACAGGGGAAAAAAAGGCTTTCTTT. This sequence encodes CASRFTGEKKAFF.

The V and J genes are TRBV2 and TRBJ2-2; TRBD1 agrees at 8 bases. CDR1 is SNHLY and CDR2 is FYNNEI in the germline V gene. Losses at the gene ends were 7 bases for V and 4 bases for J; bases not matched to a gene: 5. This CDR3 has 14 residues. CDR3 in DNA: TGTGCCAGCACCGGGACAGGTCTCACCGGGGAGCTGTTTTTT. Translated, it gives CASTGTGLTGELFF.

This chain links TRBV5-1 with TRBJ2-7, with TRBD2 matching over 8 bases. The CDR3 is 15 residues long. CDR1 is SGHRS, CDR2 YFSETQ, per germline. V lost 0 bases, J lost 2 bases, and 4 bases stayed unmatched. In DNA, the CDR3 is TGCGCCAGCAGCTTGGGGACTAGCTCGACCTACGAGCAGTACTTC. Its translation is CASSLGTSSTYEQYF.

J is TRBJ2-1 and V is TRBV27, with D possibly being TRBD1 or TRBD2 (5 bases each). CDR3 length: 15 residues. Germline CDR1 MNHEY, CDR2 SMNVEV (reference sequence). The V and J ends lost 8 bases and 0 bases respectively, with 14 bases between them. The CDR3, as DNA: TGTGCCAGCCGTCCCGGGACCCACTCCTACAATGAGCAGTTCTTC. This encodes CASRPGTHSYNEQFF.

CDR3 in DNA: TGCGCCAGCAGCTTAGGGCCCAGATTTGACACCGGGGAGCTGTTTTTT. Its translation: CASSLGPRFDTGELFF. The chain recombines TRBV5-1 with TRBJ2-2; D is undetermined. The CDR3 sequence is 16 residues long. Deletions cut 2 bases from V and 3 bases from J, with 14 bases between. Germline CDR1 SGHRS, CDR2 YFSETQ.

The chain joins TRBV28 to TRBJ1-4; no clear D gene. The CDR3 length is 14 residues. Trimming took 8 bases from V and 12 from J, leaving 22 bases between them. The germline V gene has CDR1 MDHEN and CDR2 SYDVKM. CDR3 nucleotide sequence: TGTGCCAGCGGTAATACGGGGAGAGGTCTTGAACTGTTTTTT. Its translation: CASGNTGRGLELFF.

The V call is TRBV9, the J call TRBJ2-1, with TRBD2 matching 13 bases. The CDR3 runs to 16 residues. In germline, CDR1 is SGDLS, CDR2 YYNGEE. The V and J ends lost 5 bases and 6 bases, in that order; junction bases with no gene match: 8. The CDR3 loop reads CASSNRLAGGPNEQFF. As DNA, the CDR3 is TGTGCCAGCAGTAACAGACTAGCGGGAGGTCCCAATGAGCAGTTCTTC.